Listed below are T cell receptor beta chains from one sample, sequenced in a study of blood T cell repertoires in COVID-19. Measured with immunoSEQ multiplex PCR; TCRdb has only the in-frame clones, and not every one. In the table there are 250,000 to 400,000 clones, roughly 89% of which are singletons. The sample comprised PBMCs or T cells enriched from blood (not recorded which). These receptor sequences come from a man in his sixties who had recovered from COVID-19. Both conserved end residues are part of each CDR3. The order of the fields is CDR3 DNA, CDR3 protein, J gene, D gene, clone size, V gene. The D gene is left open where the match is weak. Not all rows give a size; the values are once, few, many and, for expanded clones, a class.

DNA: TGTGCCAGCAGCCGACCTACAGGGGGCCCGGACACCGGGGAGCTGTTTTTT
CDR3: CASSRPTGGPDTGELFF
J: TRBJ2-2
D: TRBD1
size: -
V: TRBV7-9

DNA: TGCGCCAGCACCGGTAGCGGGAGTAGCACAGATACGCAGTATTTT
CDR3: CASTGSGSSTDTQYF
J: TRBJ2-3
D: TRBD2
size: once
V: TRBV10-2

DNA: TGCAGTGCTAAAAAGGGGGAGCAGTTCTTC
CDR3: CSAKKGEQFF
J: TRBJ2-1
D: -
size: -
V: TRBV20-1

DNA: TGTGCCAGCAGCCAACTCCACAGGGGGGGCGTAGCTTTCTTT
CDR3: CASSQLHRGGVAFF
J: TRBJ1-1
D: TRBD1
size: -
V: TRBV3-1/TRBV3-2

DNA: TGCGCCAGCAGCCTCTCACTAGCGGGAATGGAGACCCAGTACTTC
CDR3: CASSLSLAGMETQYF
J: TRBJ2-5
D: TRBD2
size: -
V: TRBV5-1

DNA: TGTGCCAGCTCACCTCAGGGAGGGGGCTACGAGCAGTACTTC
CDR3: CASSPQGGGYEQYF
J: TRBJ2-7
D: -
size: -
V: TRBV18

DNA: TGCAGCGTCGACCGGGACAGGGTTCGTAATGAGCAGTTCTTC
CDR3: CSVDRDRVRNEQFF
J: TRBJ2-1
D: TRBD1
size: -
V: TRBV29-1

DNA: TGTGCCAGCAGCTCCGGGACAGGGGGCTACGAGCAGTACTTC
CDR3: CASSSGTGGYEQYF
J: TRBJ2-7
D: TRBD1
size: few
V: TRBV5-4

DNA: TGTGCCATCAGTTCAGTAGCGGGACTCGGCACAGATACGCAGTATTTT
CDR3: CAISSVAGLGTDTQYF
J: TRBJ2-3
D: TRBD2
size: -
V: TRBV10-3

DNA: TGCGCCAGCAGCCAACGACAGGCTGGGGACTATGGCTACACCTTC
CDR3: CASSQRQAGDYGYTF
J: TRBJ1-2
D: -
size: -
V: TRBV4-3

DNA: TGTGCCAGCAGTTTTGGTGGGGGGGGGCTGGATACGCAGTATTTT
CDR3: CASSFGGGGLDTQYF
J: TRBJ2-3
D: -
size: -
V: TRBV28

DNA: TGTGCCAGCTCACCAAACAGAGAGAACACTGAAGCTTTCTTT
CDR3: CASSPNRENTEAFF
J: TRBJ1-1
D: -
size: -
V: TRBV18

DNA: TGTGCCACCAGTTCCGGGACAGGGGTTAACGAGCAGTACTTC
CDR3: CATSSGTGVNEQYF
J: TRBJ2-7
D: TRBD1
size: -
V: TRBV24-1

DNA: TGTGCCAGCTCACCACAATTCGGGGATCAGCCCCAGCATTTT
CDR3: CASSPQFGDQPQHF
J: TRBJ1-5
D: -
size: -
V: TRBV18

DNA: TGTGCCAGCAGCTTTCAAGGGGCTAACTATGGCTACACCTTC
CDR3: CASSFQGANYGYTF
J: TRBJ1-2
D: -
size: -
V: TRBV5-5

DNA: TGCAGCGTAGCGTCTGGGGCCAACGTCCTGACTTTC
CDR3: CSVASGANVLTF
J: TRBJ2-6
D: -
size: -
V: TRBV29-1

DNA: TGTGCCAGCTCACCACCTGGGGCAGGGGGTACGCCCCAGCATTTT
CDR3: CASSPPGAGGTPQHF
J: TRBJ1-5
D: TRBD1
size: -
V: TRBV18

DNA: TGTGCCAGCAGCTTAAAGAGGCTAGCGTACCCCTACGAGCAGTACTTC
CDR3: CASSLKRLAYPYEQYF
J: TRBJ2-7
D: -
size: -
V: TRBV7-3

DNA: TGTGCCAGCAGCTTAGAGGTGGGCGAGACCTACGAGCAGTACTTC
CDR3: CASSLEVGETYEQYF
J: TRBJ2-7
D: -
size: -
V: TRBV11-1

DNA: TGTGCCAGCAGCTCCCTGGACAGGGGCGGAAAACTGTTTTTT
CDR3: CASSSLDRGGKLFF
J: TRBJ1-4
D: TRBD1
size: -
V: TRBV7-9

DNA: TGTGCCAGCACTCCAGGTGTTGGGACTAGCCTCACAGATACGCAGTATTTT
CDR3: CASTPGVGTSLTDTQYF
J: TRBJ2-3
D: TRBD2
size: -
V: TRBV9

DNA: TGTGCCAGCGCCAAAATGGGCCCGAGGGCTGAAGCTTTCTTT
CDR3: CASAKMGPRAEAFF
J: TRBJ1-1
D: -
size: few
V: TRBV3-1/TRBV3-2

DNA: TGTGCCAGCGGCCGGAACAGGCCTAAGAACGGGGAGCTGTTTTTT
CDR3: CASGRNRPKNGELFF
J: TRBJ2-2
D: -
size: -
V: TRBV2

DNA: TGTGCCACCAGCACCACGTACTTAGCGGGAGGGCCGGGTGAGCAGTTCTTC
CDR3: CATSTTYLAGGPGEQFF
J: TRBJ2-1
D: TRBD2
size: -
V: TRBV15